This TCR beta chain was captured in a study of beta chain features in type 1 diabetes. Study results and limitations: TCRB CDR3 length was moderately but significantly reduced in all four CD4+ subsets of Type 1 diabetes patients. For patients, the naive, central memory and Treg TCRB repertoires appeared more alike than for healthy donors.

The CDR3 sequence is 15 residues long. Trimming stripped 7 bases from V and 8 bases from J, with 18 bases between. Germline CDR1 reads MNHNY; CDR2 reads SVGAGI (reference sequence). Every isolated RNA sample was fully reverse transcribed, so sequencing captured expressed TCRB transcripts. Profiled with immunoSEQ multiplex PCR; TCRdb holds only in-frame clones, not every one. Of roughly 150,000 clones listed, about 8.3% are singletons. A few counts support this clone. The antigen is unknown. The chain carries TRBV6-6 and TRBJ1-6; D might be TRBD1 (6 bases). Sequencing was performed on central memory CD4+ T cells from blood. This TCR came from a woman under 30 with type 1 diabetes. Here the CDR3 reads CASNARGRIDSPLHF. The CDR3 bases are TGTGCCAGCAATGCCAGGGGACGCATAGATTCACCCCTCCACTTT.